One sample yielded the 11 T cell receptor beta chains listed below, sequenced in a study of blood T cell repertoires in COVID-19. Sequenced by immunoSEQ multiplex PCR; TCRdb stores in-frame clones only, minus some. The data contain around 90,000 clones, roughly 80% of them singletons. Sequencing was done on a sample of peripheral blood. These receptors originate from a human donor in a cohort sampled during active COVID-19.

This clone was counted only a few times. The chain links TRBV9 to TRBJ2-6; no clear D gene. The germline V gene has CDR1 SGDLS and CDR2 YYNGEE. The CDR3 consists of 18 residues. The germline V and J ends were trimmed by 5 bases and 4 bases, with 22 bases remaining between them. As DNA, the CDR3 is TGTGCCAGCAGAAGCGTGTCCGATGCGCAATCCGGGGCCAACGTCCTGACTTTC. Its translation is CASRSVSDAQSGANVLTF.

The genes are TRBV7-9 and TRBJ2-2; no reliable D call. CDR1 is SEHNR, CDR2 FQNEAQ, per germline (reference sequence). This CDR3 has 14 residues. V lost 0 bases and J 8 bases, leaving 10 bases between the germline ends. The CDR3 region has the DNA TGTGCCAGCAGCTTAGCATTCGGCAGGGGGGAGCTGTTTTTT. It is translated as CASSLAFGRGELFF. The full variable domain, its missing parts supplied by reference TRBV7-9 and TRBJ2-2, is DTGVSQNPRHKITKRGQNVTFRCDPISEHNRLYWYRQTLGQGPEFLTYFQNEAQLEKSRLLSDRFSAERPKGSFSTLEIQRTEQGDSAMYLCASSLAFGRGELFFGEGSRLTVL.

The CDR3 here is CASSEARGPGDTQYF. CDR3 nucleotide sequence: TGTGCCAGCAGTGAAGCGCGAGGGCCGGGGGATACGCAGTATTTT. This sequence joins TRBV6-1 and TRBJ2-3, with a possible D match to TRBD2 (5 bases). V was trimmed by 0 bases and J by 6 bases, leaving 13 bases between them. This CDR3 has 15 amino acids. CDR1 and CDR2 (germline): MNHNS, SASEGT.

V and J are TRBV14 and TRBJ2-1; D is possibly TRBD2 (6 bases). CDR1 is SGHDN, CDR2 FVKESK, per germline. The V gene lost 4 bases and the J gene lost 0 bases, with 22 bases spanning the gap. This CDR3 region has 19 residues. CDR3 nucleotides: TGTGCCAGCAGCCCCCGAAGGGAGCGGGCCTTGAACTCCTACAATGAGCAGTTCTTC. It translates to CASSPRRERALNSYNEQFF.

CDR3 protein: CASSLEPVRGGQPQHF. For the CDR3, the DNA is TGCGCCAGCAGCTTGGAACCGGTAAGGGGGGGTCAGCCCCAGCATTTT. V usage is TRBV5-1 and J usage is TRBJ1-5; D perhaps matches TRBD1 (6 bases). V lost 0 bases, J lost 6 bases, and 16 bases lay in between. The germline CDR1 and CDR2 sequences are SGHRS and YFSETQ. This CDR3 is built from 16 residues.

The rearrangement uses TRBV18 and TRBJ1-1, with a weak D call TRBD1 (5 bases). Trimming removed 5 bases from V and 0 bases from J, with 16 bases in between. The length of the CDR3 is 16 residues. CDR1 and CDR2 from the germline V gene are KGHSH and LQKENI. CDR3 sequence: CASSWGPQLMNTEAFF. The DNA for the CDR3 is TGTGCCAGCTCATGGGGCCCACAACTTATGAACACTGAAGCTTTCTTT.

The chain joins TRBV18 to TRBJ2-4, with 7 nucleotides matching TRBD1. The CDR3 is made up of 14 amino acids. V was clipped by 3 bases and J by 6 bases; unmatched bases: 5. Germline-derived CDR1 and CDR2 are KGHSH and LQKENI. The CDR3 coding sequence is TGTGCCAGCTCACCTGGACAGGCGACAAACATTCAGTACTTC. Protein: CASSPGQATNIQYF.

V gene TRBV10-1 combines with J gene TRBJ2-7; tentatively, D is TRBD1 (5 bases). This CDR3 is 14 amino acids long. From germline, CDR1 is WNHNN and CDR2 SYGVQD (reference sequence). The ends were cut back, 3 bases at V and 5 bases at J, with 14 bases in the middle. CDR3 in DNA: TGCGCCAGCAGTGAAGGCAGGGCTGTGGACGAGCAGTACTTC. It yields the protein CASSEGRAVDEQYF.

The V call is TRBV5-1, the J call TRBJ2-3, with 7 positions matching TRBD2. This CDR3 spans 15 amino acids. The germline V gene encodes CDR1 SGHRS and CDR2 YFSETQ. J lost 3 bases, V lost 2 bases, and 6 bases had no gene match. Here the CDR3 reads CASSFGGSGTDTQYF. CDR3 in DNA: TGCGCCAGCAGCTTTGGCGGGAGCGGGACAGATACGCAGTATTTT.

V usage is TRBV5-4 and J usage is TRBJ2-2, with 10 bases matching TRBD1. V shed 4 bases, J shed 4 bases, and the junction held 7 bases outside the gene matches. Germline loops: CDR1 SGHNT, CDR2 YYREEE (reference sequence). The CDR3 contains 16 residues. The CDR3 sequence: CASSHATGGLTGELFF. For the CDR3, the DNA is TGTGCCAGCAGCCACGCGACAGGGGGCCTCACCGGGGAGCTGTTTTTT.

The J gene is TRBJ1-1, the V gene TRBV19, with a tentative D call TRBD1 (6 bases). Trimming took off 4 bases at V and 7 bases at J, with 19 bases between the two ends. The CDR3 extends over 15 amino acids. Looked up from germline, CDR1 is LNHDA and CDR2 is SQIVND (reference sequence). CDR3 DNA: TGTGCCAGTAGTACAGGGGTGAGAGTGAACGGTGAAGCTTTCTTT. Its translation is CASSTGVRVNGEAFF.